Listed here are 22 T cell receptor beta chains from one sample, sequenced in a study of blood T cell repertoires in COVID-19. Clones were sequenced by immunoSEQ multiplex PCR, and TCRdb holds only the in-frame ones, with some missing. The sample includes around 130,000 clones, about 87% of them seen just once. The sequencing sample was made of peripheral blood. The receptors were sampled from a human donor in a cohort sampled during active COVID-19.

The chain links TRBV5-4 to TRBJ2-5, with 14 bases matching TRBD2. Germline V gene lookup returns CDR1 SGHNT and CDR2 YYREEE (reference sequence). The V segment lost 4 bases and the J segment 5 bases; nucleotides outside the gene matches: 4. The CDR3 spans 15 residues. Here the CDR3 reads CASSQRLAGGETQYF. CDR3 sequence (DNA): TGTGCCAGCAGCCAACGACTAGCGGGAGGGGAGACCCAGTACTTC.

This clone was seen only once. This chain links TRBV7-9 with TRBJ1-2; a weak D match, TRBD1 (5 bases). Germline V gives CDR1 SEHNR, CDR2 FQNEAQ (reference sequence). V lost 4 bases and J lost 4, with 10 bases in between. The CDR3 covers 13 residues. CDR3 in DNA: TGTGCCAGCAGCTCCGGGGGGACCTATGGCTACACCTTC. Translating it yields CASSSGGTYGYTF.

The chain is built from TRBV6-5 and TRBJ2-7, with 8 bases identical to TRBD1. Germline loops: CDR1 MNHEY, CDR2 SVGAGI. With 6 bases clipped from V and 1 base from J, the junction kept 5 bases outside the gene matches. The CDR3 contains 14 residues. This CDR3 reads CASSRDRSSYEQYF. As DNA, the CDR3 is TGTGCCAGCAGCCGGGACAGGAGTTCCTACGAGCAGTACTTC.

The chain combines TRBV6-1 with TRBJ2-1; 16 bases line up with TRBD2. Germline CDR1 MNHNS, CDR2 SASEGT. The CDR3 sequence is 19 residues long. The V segment lost 3 bases and the J segment 4 bases; nucleotides outside the gene matches: 9. CDR3 protein: CASSEPGLAGGPRYNEQFF. For the CDR3, the DNA is TGTGCCAGCAGTGAGCCGGGACTAGCGGGAGGGCCTCGTTACAATGAGCAGTTCTTC.

V is TRBV7-2 and J is TRBJ2-5; 7 bases align to TRBD1. The CDR3 loop spans 14 amino acids. The germline CDR1 and CDR2 sequences are SGHTA and FQGNSA. V lost 3 bases and J lost 2; bases outside the gene matches: 3. CDR3 sequence reads: CASSFGTVQETQYF. DNA of the CDR3: TGTGCCAGCAGCTTTGGGACAGTACAAGAGACCCAGTACTTC.

The gene calls are TRBV6-1 and TRBJ1-2, with 12 positions matching TRBD1. V was pared by 1 base and J by 3 bases, with 6 bases of the junction left unmatched. The CDR3 totals 17 residues. Germline CDR1 and CDR2: MNHNS and SASEGT. The DNA of the CDR3 is TGTGCCAGCAGTGAAGGAGGGACAGGGGGCAAAGACTATGGCTACACCTTC. Protein: CASSEGGTGGKDYGYTF.

The chain has TRBV5-1 and TRBJ1-4; 8 bases map to TRBD1. This CDR3 is 12 amino acids long. J gave up 6 bases and V 5 bases, and 0 bases lay outside the gene matches. The germline V gene encodes CDR1 SGHRS and CDR2 YFSETQ. The CDR3 protein is CASRQGDEKLFF. CDR3 coding DNA: TGCGCCAGCAGACAGGGGGATGAAAAACTGTTTTTT.

V gene TRBV27 combines with J gene TRBJ2-1; TRBD2 agrees at 10 bases. Looked up from germline, CDR1 is MNHEY and CDR2 is SMNVEV (reference sequence). The CDR3 sequence is 16 residues long. The V gene end was trimmed by 3 bases and the J gene end by 4 bases; junction bases not matched to a gene: 6. The CDR3 region has the DNA TGTGCCAGCAGTTTGGCTAGCGGGAGCATGTACAATGAGCAGTTCTTC. Amino acids: CASSLASGSMYNEQFF.

The chain employs TRBV28 and TRBJ1-5; 9 bases are shared with TRBD1. Losses at the gene ends were 4 bases for V and 7 bases for J; bases not matched to a gene: 5. The CDR3 runs 14 residues. CDR1 MDHEN and CDR2 SYDVKM come from the germline V gene. The CDR3 region has the DNA TGTGCCAGCAGTTCGGACAGGGGCTGGCAGCCCCAGCATTTT. Its translation: CASSSDRGWQPQHF.

This chain uses TRBV27 with TRBJ1-2, with D possibly TRBD1 on 5 matching bases. This CDR3 spans 14 amino acids. The germline V and J ends were trimmed by 3 bases and 7 bases, with 15 bases remaining between them. CDR1 and CDR2 from the germline V gene are MNHEY and SMNVEV (reference sequence). The CDR3 protein is CASSFGAGFAGYTF. CDR3 sequence (DNA): TGTGCCAGCAGTTTCGGAGCAGGGTTTGCTGGCTACACCTTC.

The chain joins TRBV28 to TRBJ2-5; TRBD1 aligns across 11 bases. V was clipped by 3 bases and J by 5 bases; unmatched bases: 5. Per germline, CDR1 MDHEN and CDR2 SYDVKM. This CDR3 is built from 15 residues. The DNA of the CDR3 is TGTGCCAGCAGTTTCGGGACAGGGGGGGTGGAGACCCAGTACTTC. This sequence encodes CASSFGTGGVETQYF. The entire variable domain, with the rest obtained from reference TRBV28 and TRBJ2-5, is as follows: DVKVTQSSRYLVKRTGEKVFLECVQDMDHENMFWYRQDPGLGLRLIYFSYDVKMKEKGDIPEGYSVSREKKERFSLILESASTNQTSMYLCASSFGTGGVETQYFGPGTRLLVL.

This chain joins TRBV28 and TRBJ1-2; D ambiguous. Germline CDR1 is MDHEN and CDR2 is SYDVKM. The CDR3 sequence is 13 residues long. The V end lost 6 bases, the J end lost 5 bases, and 13 bases lay between the germline ends. In nucleotides, the CDR3 is TGTGCCAGCAGCCCGATTGAGGTATATGGCTACACCTTC. Encoded protein: CASSPIEVYGYTF.

This chain links TRBV3-1 (or the pseudogene TRBV3-2) with TRBJ2-7; D is possibly TRBD2 (6 bases). CDR1 and CDR2 from the germline V gene are LGHDT and YNNKEL (reference sequence). Trimming removed 0 bases from V and 0 bases from J, with 12 bases in between. The CDR3 totals 16 residues. CDR3 DNA sequence: TGTGCCAGCAGCCAAGATTGGGGGGTAAGCTCCTACGAGCAGTACTTC. Protein: CASSQDWGVSSYEQYF.

The V and J genes are TRBV10-2 and TRBJ1-1, with TRBD1 identical over 10 bases. This CDR3 is 15 amino acids long. CDR1 WSHSY and CDR2 SAAADI come from the germline V gene. The J segment lost 2 bases and the V segment lost 5 bases, leaving 5 bases of the junction unmatched. The CDR3 DNA reads as TGCGCCAGCAGTCTCGACAGGGGGCTAAACACTGAAGCTTTCTTT. This sequence encodes CASSLDRGLNTEAFF.

This rearrangement joins TRBV4-1 to TRBJ1-6; 8 bases agree with TRBD1. The length of the CDR3 is 15 residues. J was trimmed by 10 bases and V by 4 bases; bases with no gene match: 9. Germline V gene data show CDR1 as MGHRA and CDR2 as YSYEKL. The CDR3 DNA is TGCGCCAGCAGCCCGAGGACAGGGACAGAGTCACCCCTCCACTTT. Translated, it gives CASSPRTGTESPLHF.

The chain couples TRBV5-5 to TRBJ2-7; TRBD1 might be the D (5 bases). Trimming stripped 4 bases from V and 0 bases from J, with 14 bases between. Germline V gene sequence: CDR1 SGHKS, CDR2 YYEKEE (reference sequence). CDR3 length: 15 amino acids. CDR3 sequence reads: CASSRRRDSSYEQYF. CDR3 in DNA: TGTGCCAGCAGCAGACGACGTGACAGCTCCTACGAGCAGTACTTC.

The chain links TRBV20-1 to TRBJ2-7; 10 positions agree with TRBD2. The germline V gene has CDR1 DFQATT and CDR2 SNEGSKA (reference sequence). J lost 6 bases, V lost 3 bases, and 8 bases had no gene match. The CDR3 runs 14 residues. The CDR3 region is CSASTPGLATEQYF. The CDR3 bases are TGCAGTGCTAGTACCCCGGGACTAGCGACCGAGCAGTACTTC.

This clone was detected once. The V gene is TRBV28, the J gene TRBJ1-4; D remains unclear. The germline gives CDR1 MDHEN, CDR2 SYDVKM. The ends were cut back, 1 base at V and 5 bases at J, with 11 bases in the middle. This CDR3 spans 15 amino acids. The DNA of the CDR3 is TGTGCCAGCAGTTTATATGGCGGATCCAATGAAAAACTGTTTTTT. Protein sequence: CASSLYGGSNEKLFF.

The sample holds one count of this clone. The chain's CDR3 is CASSPGQGSTEAFF. The DNA of the CDR3 is TGTGCCAGCTCACCGGGACAGGGGTCCACTGAAGCTTTCTTT. The rearrangement uses TRBV18 and TRBJ1-1; 10 nucleotides agree with TRBD1. There are 14 residues in the CDR3. From germline, CDR1 is KGHSH and CDR2 LQKENI. The V and J ends lost 3 bases and 4 bases, in that order; junction bases with no gene match: 2.

In the case of this clone: The sample contains more than one DNA sequence encoding this CDR3. This chain joins TRBV7-9 and TRBJ2-1, with D possibly TRBD1 on 7 matching bases. Trimming removed 1 base from V and 3 bases from J, with 10 bases in between. Germline V gives CDR1 SEHNR, CDR2 FQNEAQ (reference sequence). The CDR3 extends over 15 amino acids. The CDR3 is CASSLGQGLYNEQFF. CDR3 bases: TGTGCCAGCAGCTTAGGACAGGGACTCTACAATGAGCAGTTCTTC.

V and J are TRBV28 and TRBJ2-3, with 9 positions matching TRBD2. CDR3 length: 15 residues. Germline CDR1 reads MDHEN; CDR2 reads SYDVKM. V was pared by 5 bases and J by 5 bases, with 8 bases of the junction left unmatched. The CDR3 here is CASSPLAGVGDTQYF. As DNA, the CDR3 is TGTGCCAGCAGTCCGTTAGCGGGGGTGGGAGATACGCAGTATTTT.

The rearrangement links TRBV7-3 to TRBJ2-1; 8 bases map to TRBD2. The CDR3 spans 15 residues. Germline CDR1 and CDR2: SGHTA and FQGTGA. V gave up 4 bases and J gave up 8 bases; unmatched junction bases: 10. CDR3: CASSSTGLAGDEQFF. The CDR3 DNA reads TGTGCCAGCAGCTCCACAGGACTAGCTGGGGATGAGCAGTTCTTC.